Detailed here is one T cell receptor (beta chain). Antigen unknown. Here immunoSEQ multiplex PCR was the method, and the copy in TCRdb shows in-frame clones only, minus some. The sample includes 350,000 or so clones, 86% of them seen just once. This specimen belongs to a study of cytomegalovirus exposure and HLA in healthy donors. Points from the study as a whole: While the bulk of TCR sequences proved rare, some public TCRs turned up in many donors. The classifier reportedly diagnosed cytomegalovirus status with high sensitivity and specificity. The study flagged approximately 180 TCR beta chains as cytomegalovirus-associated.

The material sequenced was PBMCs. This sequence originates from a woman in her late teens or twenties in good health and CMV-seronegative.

This CDR3 reads CASSLGDGAGRSGANVLTF. DNA of the CDR3: TGTGCCAGCAGCTTAGGGGACGGAGCGGGCCGCTCTGGGGCCAACGTCCTGACTTTC. The chain links TRBV7-9 to TRBJ2-6; weak D call: TRBD2 (6 bases). The CDR3 length is 19 residues. V was trimmed by 1 base and J by 0 bases, leaving 16 bases between them. Germline CDR1 and CDR2: SEHNR and FQNEAQ (reference sequence).